This T cell receptor beta chain appears in the sequencing data of a study of CD8 T cells in Susac syndrome. cDNA came from about 0.46 to 1 ug RNA primed by random hexamers. TCRdb analysed the immunoSEQ multiplex PCR reads with MiXCR anew, one entry per CDR3 protein. The sample lists about 27,000 distinct CDR3 sequences; 90% to 95% were seen once. V was clipped by 3 bases and J by 10 bases; unmatched bases: 10. Germline V gene data show CDR1 as SNHLY and CDR2 as FYNNEI. This CDR3 comprises 15 residues. The sequenced material came from CD8+ T cells from PBMCs. The V and J genes are TRBV2 and TRBJ2-1; 9 bases line up with TRBD1. The TCR originated in a human donor in good health. This CDR3 reads CASSDGSDRGYEQFF. CDR3 in DNA: TGTGCCAGCAGTGATGGTTCGGACAGGGGCTACGAGCAGTTCTTC. Looking up the rest from reference TRBV2 and TRBJ2-1 gives the full variable domain: EPEVTQTPSHQVTQMGQEVILRCVPISNHLYFYWYRQILGQKVEFLVSFYNNEISEKSEIFDDQFSVERPDGSNFTLKIRSTKLEDSAMYFCASSDGSDRGYEQFFGPGTRLTVL.